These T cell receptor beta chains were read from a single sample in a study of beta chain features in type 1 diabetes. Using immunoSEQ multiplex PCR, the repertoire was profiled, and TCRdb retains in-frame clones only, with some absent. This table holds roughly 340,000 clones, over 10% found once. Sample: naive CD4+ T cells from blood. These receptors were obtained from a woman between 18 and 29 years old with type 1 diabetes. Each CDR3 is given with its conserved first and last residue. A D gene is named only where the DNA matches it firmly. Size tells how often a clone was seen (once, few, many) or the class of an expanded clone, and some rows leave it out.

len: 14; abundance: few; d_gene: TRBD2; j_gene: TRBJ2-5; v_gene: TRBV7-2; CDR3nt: TGTGCCAGCAGCCAGGGACTAGCGGGAGAGACCCAGTACTTC; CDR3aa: CASSQGLAGETQYF
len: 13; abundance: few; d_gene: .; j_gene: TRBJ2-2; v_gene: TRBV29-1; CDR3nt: TGCAGCGTTGTGCGGCGCCTAGGTGGGGAGCTGTTTTTT; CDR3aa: CSVVRRLGGELFF
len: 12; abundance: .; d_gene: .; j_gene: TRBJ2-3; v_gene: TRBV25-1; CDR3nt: TGTGCCAGCAGCCCTAGCACAGATACGCAGTATTTT; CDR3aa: CASSPSTDTQYF
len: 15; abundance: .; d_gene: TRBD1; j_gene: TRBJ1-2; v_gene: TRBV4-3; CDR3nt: TGCGCCAGCAGCCCTGGACAGGGGTCAGGATATGGCTACACCTTC; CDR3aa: CASSPGQGSGYGYTF
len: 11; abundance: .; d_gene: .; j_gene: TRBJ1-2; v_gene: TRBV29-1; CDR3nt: TGCAGCGTTGGAGGCGTGGATGGCTACACCTTC; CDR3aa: CSVGGVDGYTF
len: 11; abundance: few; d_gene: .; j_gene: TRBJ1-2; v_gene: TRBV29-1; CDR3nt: TGCAGCGTTGAAACAGGGAACGGCTACACCTTC; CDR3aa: CSVETGNGYTF
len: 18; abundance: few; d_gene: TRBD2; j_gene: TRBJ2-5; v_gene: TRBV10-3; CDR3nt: TGTGCCATCAGTGATTCAGGCGGTAGCGGGGGTCCTGGGGAGACCCAGTACTTC; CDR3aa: CAISDSGGSGGPGETQYF
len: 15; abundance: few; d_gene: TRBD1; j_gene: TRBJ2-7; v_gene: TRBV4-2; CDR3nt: TGTGCCTCCGGGAAGGACAGGGGTTCATCCTACGAGCAGTACTTC; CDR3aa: CASGKDRGSSYEQYF
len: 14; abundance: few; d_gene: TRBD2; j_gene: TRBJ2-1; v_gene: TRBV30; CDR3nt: TGTGCCTGGAGTGTAGGGAGGGGTTACAATGAGCAGTTCTTC; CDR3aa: CAWSVGRGYNEQFF
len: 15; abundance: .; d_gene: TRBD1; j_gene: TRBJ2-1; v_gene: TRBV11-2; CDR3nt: TGTGCCAGCAGCTTAGGCCAGGGGGCTTTTGATGAGCAGTTCTTC; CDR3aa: CASSLGQGAFDEQFF
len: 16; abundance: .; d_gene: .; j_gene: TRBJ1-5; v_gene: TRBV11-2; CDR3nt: TGTGCCAGCAGCTCCTCGACACCGTATAGCAATCAGCCCCAGCATTTT; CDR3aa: CASSSSTPYSNQPQHF
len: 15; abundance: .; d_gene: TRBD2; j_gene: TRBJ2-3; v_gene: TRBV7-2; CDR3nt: TGTGCCAGCAGCCTTACTAGCGGGAGAGCAGATACGCAGTATTTT; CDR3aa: CASSLTSGRADTQYF
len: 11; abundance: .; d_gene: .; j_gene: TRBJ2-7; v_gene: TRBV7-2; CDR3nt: TGTGCCAGCAGCTCAGCCTACGAGCAGTACTTC; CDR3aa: CASSSAYEQYF
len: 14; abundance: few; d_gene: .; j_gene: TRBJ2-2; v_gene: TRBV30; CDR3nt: TGTGCCTGGAGTGCCCGGGTTAGCACCGGGGAGCTGTTTTTT; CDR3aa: CAWSARVSTGELFF
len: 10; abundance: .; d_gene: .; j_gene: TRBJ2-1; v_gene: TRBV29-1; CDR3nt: TGCAGCGTTGAGGAGCCGAGGGGGATCTTC; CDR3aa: CSVEEPRGIF
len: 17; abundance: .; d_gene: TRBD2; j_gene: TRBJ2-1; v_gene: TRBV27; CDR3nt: TGTGCCAGCAGTTTATCAAGAAGCGGGATCTCCTACAATGAGCAGTTCTTC; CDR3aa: CASSLSRSGISYNEQFF
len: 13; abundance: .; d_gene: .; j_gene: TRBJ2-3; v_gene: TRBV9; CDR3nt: TGTGCCAGCAACGTCCAGGGAACAGATACGCAGTATTTT; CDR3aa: CASNVQGTDTQYF
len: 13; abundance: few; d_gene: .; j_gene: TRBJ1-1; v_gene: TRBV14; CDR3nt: TGTGCCAGCAGCCGGGACATGAACACTGAAGCTTTCTTT; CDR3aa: CASSRDMNTEAFF
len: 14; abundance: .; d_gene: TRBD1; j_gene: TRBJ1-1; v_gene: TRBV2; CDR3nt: TGTGCCAGCAGCGGAACAGGGGGGTACACTGAAGCTTTCTTT; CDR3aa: CASSGTGGYTEAFF
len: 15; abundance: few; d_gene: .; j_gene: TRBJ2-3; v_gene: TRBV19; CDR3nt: TGTGCCAGTAGTATAGAGGCGACTAGCACAGATACGCAGTATTTT; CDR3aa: CASSIEATSTDTQYF
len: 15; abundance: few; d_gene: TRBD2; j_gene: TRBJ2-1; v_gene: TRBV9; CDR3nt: TGTGCCAGCAGCGTAGCGGGACTAGCGGGAGGTGAGCAGTTCTTC; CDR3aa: CASSVAGLAGGEQFF
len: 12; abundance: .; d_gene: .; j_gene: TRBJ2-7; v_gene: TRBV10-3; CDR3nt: TGTGCCACCACCGGACTCTCCTACGAGCAGTACTTC; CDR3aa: CATTGLSYEQYF
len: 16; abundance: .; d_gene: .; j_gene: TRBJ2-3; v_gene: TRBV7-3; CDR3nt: TGTGCCAGCAGCCCTTTGGCGGGGGCTAGCACAGATACGCAGTATTTT; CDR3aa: CASSPLAGASTDTQYF
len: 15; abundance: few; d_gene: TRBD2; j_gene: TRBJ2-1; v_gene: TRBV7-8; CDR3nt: TGTGCCAGCTGCCATGGACTAGCGGTTAACAATGAGCAGTTCTTC; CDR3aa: CASCHGLAVNNEQFF
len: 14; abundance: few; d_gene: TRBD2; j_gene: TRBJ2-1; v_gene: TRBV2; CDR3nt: TGTGCCAGCAGTGGGACTAGGGGATACAATGAGCAGTTCTTC; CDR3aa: CASSGTRGYNEQFF
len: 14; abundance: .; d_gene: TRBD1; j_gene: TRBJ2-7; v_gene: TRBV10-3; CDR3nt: TGTGCCATCAGGACGACAGGGAGCTCCTACGAGCAGTACTTC; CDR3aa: CAIRTTGSSYEQYF
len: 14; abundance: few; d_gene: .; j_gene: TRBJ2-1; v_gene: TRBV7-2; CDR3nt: TGTGCCAGCAGCCCCGTCGCGGGATCCAATGAGCAGTTCTTC; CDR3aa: CASSPVAGSNEQFF
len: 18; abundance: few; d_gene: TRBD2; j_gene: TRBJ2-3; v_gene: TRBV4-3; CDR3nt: TGCGCCAGCAGCCAAGATGGTGGACTAGCGGGAGAGACAGATACGCAGTATTTT; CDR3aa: CASSQDGGLAGETDTQYF
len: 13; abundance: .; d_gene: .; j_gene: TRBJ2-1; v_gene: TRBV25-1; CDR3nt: TGTGCCAGCAGTGAAGCGGTGGGGGGTGAGCAGTTCTTC; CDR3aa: CASSEAVGGEQFF
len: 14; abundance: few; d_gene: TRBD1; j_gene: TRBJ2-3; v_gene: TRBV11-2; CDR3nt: TGTGCCAGCAGCTCCGGACAGGGGACAGATACGCAGTATTTT; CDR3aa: CASSSGQGTDTQYF
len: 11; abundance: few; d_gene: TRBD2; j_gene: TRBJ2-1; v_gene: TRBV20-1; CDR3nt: TGCAGTGCTAGGGGACTAACCGAGCAGTTCTTC; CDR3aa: CSARGLTEQFF
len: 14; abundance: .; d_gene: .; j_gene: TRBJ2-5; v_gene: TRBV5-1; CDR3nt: TGCGCCAGCAGCTCCGACAGTACCCAAGAGACCCAGTACTTC; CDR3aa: CASSSDSTQETQYF
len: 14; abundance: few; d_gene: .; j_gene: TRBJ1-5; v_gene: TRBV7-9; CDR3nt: TGTGCCAGCAGCTTAGACAACAGCAATCAGCCCCAGCATTTT; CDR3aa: CASSLDNSNQPQHF
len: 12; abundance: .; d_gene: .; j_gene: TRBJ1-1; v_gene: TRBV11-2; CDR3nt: TGTGCCAGCAGCTCCAGGGGCACTGAAGCTTTCTTT; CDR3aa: CASSSRGTEAFF
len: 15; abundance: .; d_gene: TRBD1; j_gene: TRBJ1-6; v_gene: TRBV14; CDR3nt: TGTGCCAGCAGCCTATGGTCCAGGGGGAATTCACCCCTCCACTTT; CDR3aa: CASSLWSRGNSPLHF
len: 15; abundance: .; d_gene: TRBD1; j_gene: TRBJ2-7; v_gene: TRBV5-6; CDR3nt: TGTGCCAGCAGCATGACCGGGACAGGGTCCTTCGAGCAGTACTTC; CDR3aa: CASSMTGTGSFEQYF
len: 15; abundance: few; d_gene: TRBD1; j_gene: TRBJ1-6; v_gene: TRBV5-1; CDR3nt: TGCGCCAGCAGCCTCAGGGGACAGCTAAATTCACCCCTCCACTTT; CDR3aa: CASSLRGQLNSPLHF
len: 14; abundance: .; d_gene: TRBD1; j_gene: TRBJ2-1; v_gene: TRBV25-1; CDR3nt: TGTGCCAGCAGGGTGACAGGGATCAGGAATGAGCAGTTCTTC; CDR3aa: CASRVTGIRNEQFF
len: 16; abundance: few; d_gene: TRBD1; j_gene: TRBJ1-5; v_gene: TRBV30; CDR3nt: TGTGCCTGGAGTGTACGAGGGGGCAGGGGCAATCAGCCCCAGCATTTT; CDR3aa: CAWSVRGGRGNQPQHF
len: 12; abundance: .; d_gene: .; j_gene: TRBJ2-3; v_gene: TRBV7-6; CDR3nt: TGTGCCAGCAGCTTAGCCCAAGATACGCAGTATTTT; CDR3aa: CASSLAQDTQYF